This is a list of T cell receptor beta chains from one sample in a study of T cells in Graves' hyperthyroidism and ophthalmopathy. MiXCR was run by TCRdb on the multiplex PCR reads, yielding one entry per CDR3 protein. Of around 400,000 distinct CDR3 sequences in the sample, 12% to 15% were seen once. The material sequenced was blood. These receptors were collected from a woman aged 55-69 years with Graves' ophthalmopathy. Each CDR3 is given with its conserved first and last residue. A D gene is named only where the DNA matches it firmly. Not all rows give a size; the values are once, few, many and, for expanded clones, a class.

V gene	J gene	D gene	clone size	CDR3 protein	CDR3 DNA
TRBV7-3	TRBJ2-1	.	many	CASSLRGLSYNEQFF	TGTGCCAGCAGCTTAAGAGGGTTGTCCTACAATGAGCAGTTCTTC
TRBV6-1	TRBJ1-2	.	few	CASTLGSYYGYTF	TGTGCCAGCACCCTGGGAAGCTACTATGGCTACACCTTC
TRBV4-1	TRBJ2-2	.	.	CASSLRQYTGELFF	TGCGCCAGCAGCCTCAGACAATACACCGGGGAGCTGTTTTTT
TRBV18	TRBJ2-1	.	many	CASSPDMMNEQFF	TGTGCCAGCTCACCCGACATGATGAATGAGCAGTTCTTC
TRBV24-1	TRBJ2-2	.	many	CATSDAERGAIPGELFF	TGTGCCACCAGTGACGCAGAAAGGGGCGCGATACCCGGGGAGCTGTTTTTT
TRBV6-1	TRBJ2-3	TRBD2	.	CASSEAWRTSDTDTQYF	TGTGCCAGCAGTGAAGCGTGGAGGACTAGCGACACAGATACGCAGTATTTT
TRBV20-1	TRBJ2-1	TRBD2	many	CSARGISGRSPYNEQFF	TGCAGTGCTAGAGGGATTAGCGGGAGGTCCCCCTACAATGAGCAGTTCTTC
TRBV5-1	TRBJ2-4	TRBD2	few	CASHSGNGDIQYF	TGCGCCAGTCATAGCGGGAATGGGGACATTCAGTACTTC
TRBV6-1	TRBJ2-7	TRBD1	.	CASSPRDRDSQYF	TGTGCCAGCAGCCCCCGGGACAGGGATTCGCAGTACTTC
TRBV29-1	TRBJ1-2	.	few	CSVASGTTGYGYTF	TGCAGCGTTGCCTCCGGGACAACGGGCTATGGCTACACCTTC
TRBV7-9	TRBJ2-7	TRBD2	many	CASSFYGGFYEQYF	TGTGCCAGCAGCTTTTACGGGGGGTTTTACGAGCAGTACTTC
TRBV20-1	TRBJ1-2	TRBD1	many	CSATINRGRGYTF	TGCAGTGCTACGATCAACAGGGGGCGAGGCTACACCTTC
TRBV7-2	TRBJ2-1	.	many	CASSLGVGGDEQFF	TGTGCCAGCAGCTTAGGGGTCGGGGGCGATGAGCAGTTCTTC
TRBV11-2	TRBJ2-1	.	many	CASTEAYAYNEQFF	TGTGCCAGCACCGAGGCATATGCCTACAATGAGCAGTTCTTC
TRBV7-2	TRBJ2-7	TRBD2	many	CASSRGGTQVRQYF	TGTGCCAGCAGCCGGGGGGGTACACAGGTGCGACAGTACTTC
TRBV20-1	TRBJ2-5	TRBD2	many	CSASGAGTSGRRETQYF	TGCAGTGCTAGTGGGGCCGGGACTAGCGGGAGGCGGGAGACCCAGTACTTC
TRBV15	TRBJ1-6	TRBD1	few	CATSIQGLNSPLHF	TGTGCCACCAGCATACAGGGGCTGAATTCACCCCTCCACTTT
TRBV12-3/TRBV12-4	TRBJ2-2	TRBD2	many	CASLRGLAGAGTGELFF	TGTGCCTCTCTCCGGGGGCTAGCGGGAGCCGGGACCGGGGAGCTGTTTTTT
TRBV20-1	TRBJ2-7	TRBD1	.	CSAQTNRGPGEQYF	TGCAGTGCTCAGACTAACAGGGGGCCAGGCGAGCAGTACTTC
TRBV5-1	TRBJ1-5	.	.	CASSFGGNNQPQHF	TGCGCCAGCAGCTTTGGGGGGAACAATCAGCCCCAGCATTTT
TRBV5-1	TRBJ2-5	.	few	CASSLDSVLETQYF	TGCGCCAGCAGCTTGGATTCGGTGTTGGAGACCCAGTACTTC
TRBV7-2	TRBJ2-3	TRBD2	many	CASSLVPSGSVADTQYF	TGTGCCAGCAGCTTAGTCCCTAGCGGGAGTGTAGCAGATACGCAGTATTTT
TRBV27	TRBJ1-5	TRBD1	.	CASSRRGGGTQPQHF	TGTGCCAGCAGCCGCAGGGGGGGAGGAACGCAGCCCCAGCATTTT
TRBV10-3	TRBJ2-5	TRBD2	.	CAISPGGGGQETQYF	TGTGCCATCAGCCCCGGGGGGGGCGGTCAGGAGACCCAGTACTTC
TRBV19	TRBJ2-1	TRBD2	many	CASRAGLTNEQFF	TGTGCCAGTAGGGCGGGACTAACCAATGAGCAGTTCTTC
TRBV7-3	TRBJ2-1	.	few	CASSFYNYNEQFF	TGTGCCAGCAGCTTCTATAATTACAATGAGCAGTTCTTC
TRBV11-2	TRBJ2-3	TRBD2	many	CASSLEAREVYF	TGTGCCAGCAGCTTAGAGGCGCGGGAGGTGTATTTT
TRBV27	TRBJ2-1	TRBD2	many	CASSAYKGLAEEQFF	TGTGCCAGCAGTGCCTATAAGGGACTAGCGGAAGAGCAGTTCTTC
TRBV11-2	TRBJ2-3	TRBD2	many	CASSPLAGWSTDTQYF	TGTGCCAGCAGCCCATTAGCGGGATGGTCCACAGATACGCAGTATTTT
TRBV6-1	TRBJ2-3	.	few	CASSYPRLSTDTQYF	TGTGCCAGCTCTTACCCGAGGTTATCGACAGATACGCAGTATTTT
TRBV3-1	TRBJ1-1	.	many	CASHGDERRAFF	TGTGCCAGCCATGGGGACGAGAGAAGGGCTTTCTTT
TRBV20-1	TRBJ2-5	TRBD1	many	CSATSPTGGEETQYF	TGCAGTGCTACAAGTCCGACAGGGGGCGAAGAGACCCAGTACTTC
TRBV20-1	TRBJ1-5	.	many	CSAREDSNQPQHF	TGCAGTGCTAGAGAAGATAGCAATCAGCCCCAGCATTTT
TRBV19	TRBJ1-1	TRBD1	many	CASSMIVGTGGNTEAFF	TGTGCCAGTAGTATGATCGTGGGGACAGGGGGGAACACTGAAGCTTTCTTT
TRBV7-8	TRBJ2-5	TRBD2	many	CASSSGLAHQETQYF	TGTGCCAGCAGCTCCGGACTAGCGCATCAAGAGACCCAGTACTTC
TRBV19	TRBJ1-1	.	.	CASSILGNTEAFF	TGTGCCAGTAGTATCTTGGGTAACACTGAAGCTTTCTTT
TRBV12-3/TRBV12-4	TRBJ1-4	.	many	CASSPVDRRDEKLFF	TGTGCCAGCAGCCCTGTGGACCGCCGGGATGAAAAACTGTTTTTT
TRBV27	TRBJ1-2	.	.	CASSNTGRGGYTF	TGTGCCAGCAGCAATACAGGTCGTGGTGGCTACACCTTC
TRBV19	TRBJ1-2	TRBD1	.	CASSPGTGLRYGYTF	TGTGCCAGTAGTCCCGGGACAGGCCTCCGCTATGGCTACACCTTC
TRBV12-3/TRBV12-4	TRBJ2-1	.	many	CASSSIPGNEQFF	TGTGCCAGCAGCTCTATTCCTGGAAATGAGCAGTTCTTC
TRBV7-9	TRBJ2-7	.	few	CASSLVRVQGPYEQYF	TGTGCCAGCAGCTTAGTCCGGGTTCAAGGACCCTACGAGCAGTACTTC
TRBV28	TRBJ1-3	.	many	CASINGGQYGNTIYF	TGTGCCAGCATAAACGGAGGGCAGTATGGAAACACCATATATTTT
TRBV5-1	TRBJ2-7	.	many	CASSLASEGTYEQYF	TGCGCCAGCAGCTTGGCCTCGGAGGGGACCTACGAGCAGTACTTC
TRBV15	TRBJ1-5	TRBD1	.	CATSITGGLNQPQHF	TGTGCCACCAGCATCACAGGGGGACTAAATCAGCCCCAGCATTTT
TRBV20-1	TRBJ1-1	.	many	CSASGGSNTEAFF	TGCAGTGCTTCAGGTGGGTCGAACACTGAAGCTTTCTTT
TRBV9	TRBJ1-5	.	many	CASSVEGGNQPQHF	TGTGCCAGCAGCGTAGAGGGGGGGAATCAGCCCCAGCATTTT
TRBV6-1	TRBJ2-4	TRBD1	.	CASRSTGGAWYF	TGTGCCAGCAGAAGCACAGGGGGCGCGTGGTACTTC
TRBV6-1	TRBJ2-7	.	many	CASSKELRTAYEQYF	TGTGCCAGCAGTAAAGAATTAAGGACCGCCTACGAGCAGTACTTC
TRBV18	TRBJ2-1	.	many	CASSPQEGQFF	TGTGCCAGCTCACCGCAGGAAGGGCAGTTCTTC
TRBV2	TRBJ1-6	.	many	CASSWTDNSPLHF	TGTGCCAGCAGTTGGACAGATAATTCACCCCTCCACTTT
TRBV20-1	TRBJ2-3	TRBD2	many	CSAAVTSGSWGMDTQYF	TGCAGTGCCGCTGTCACTAGCGGGAGTTGGGGAATGGATACGCAGTATTTT
TRBV20-1	TRBJ2-7	TRBD2	many	CSATSGSRYEQYF	TGCAGTGCTACTAGCGGGAGTCGCTACGAGCAGTACTTC
TRBV27	TRBJ1-2	TRBD1	many	CASSHRQGATIYGYTF	TGTGCCAGCAGTCACAGACAGGGGGCGACGATCTATGGCTACACCTTC
TRBV7-2	TRBJ2-7	.	few	CASSLVIYEQYF	TGTGCCAGCAGCTTAGTTATTTACGAGCAGTACTTC
TRBV6-5	TRBJ1-5	TRBD1	.	CASSYVLGQAVVKHQPQHF	TGTGCCAGCAGTTACGTACTAGGACAGGCGGTAGTCAAACATCAGCCCCAGCATTTT